This T cell receptor (beta chain) was documented in a study of shared clonotypes between healthy human individuals (TCRdb year 2020). General notes on the study: A few men and two women, aged 18 to 49 years, made up the cohort. For each donor, CD4 naive and CD4 memory were each given three plates, CD8 naive was given two plates, and CD8 memory was given one plate. To estimate repertoire size and how much clonotypes are shared between individuals, the study performed deep sequencing of blood TCR repertoires from a handful of healthy adults. Different laboratories and diverse techniques were used to prepare libraries and sequence TCR repertoires, to increase sequencing depth and limit assay-specific biases. Per donor, leukapheresis produced somewhere between about 0.8 and 9 billion PBMCs. Overall study results and their limits: Larger estimated clonotype richness was generally found for naive subsets than for memory subsets. Rarefaction of sorted-subset datasets indicated incomplete sequencing despite the large sequencing depth. Sampling was limited to blood, and TCR repertoires in tissue likely differ from TCR repertoires in blood. The small number of donors limited the genetic and exposure-history diversity represented. Pairwise subsampling led to the expectation that sequencing depth would affect the degree of clonotype sharing among donors. When a few donors were compared, the shared fraction of clonotypes was 5% to 6.5% for naive CD4, approximately 3.5% for naive CD8, 2.3% for memory CD4, and 0.3% to 0.5% for memory CD8. Higher generation probabilities were observed for clonotypes shared by all four sorted-subset donors than for non-shared clonotypes.

Using the deep immunoSEQ assay, multiplex PCR amplified TCR CDR3 regions from genomic DNA. Extracted genomic DNA from each cell subset was spread evenly across all wells of several immunoSEQ 96-well plates, with each plate serving as a replicate. Each replicate PCR for sorted subsets received around 210 ng genomic DNA, equal to tens of thousands of T cell genomes. Purified libraries were measured with a Qubit 3.0 fluorometer, size-checked on a Bioanalyzer 2100, and measured again with the KAPA Library Quantification kit. Every immunoSEQ 96-well plate was sequenced on a separate single-read 150-cycle Illumina NextSeq 550 flow cell. In the authors' own workflow: The immunoSEQ output contained only junctional sequences without quality scores, so filtering could not match that applied to full-length reads. Sequences were annotated with PyIR, a Python wrapper for IgBLAST v1.9, using IMGT germline references to assign V/J genes and CDR3. Reads with weak V/J assignments (E-value above 1e-6), missing CDR3, stop codons, out-of-frame junctions, or ambiguous translated residues were removed. V3J clonotypes were defined as sequences sharing an identical inferred V gene, J gene, and CDR3 amino acid sequence. The percentage overlap between two repertoires was calculated by dividing the number of shared unique clonotypes by the size of the smaller repertoire. RTK rarefaction, the Chao1 estimator, and Recon v2.1 estimates of unobserved clonotypes were used to assess repertoire richness. Generation probabilities were computed with OLGA for all TCRbeta clonotypes obtained by the gDNA method from a handful of donors. The clones in this table, taken by TCRdb from immuneACCESS, are in-frame only. Not every clone is retained; where verified, under half of the shortfall comes from an unresolved V gene, and the cause of the rest is unknown. The V and J calls and clone size were taken over from that table, and D and trimming were inferred from the DNA. This sample gives over a million clones in total; around 76% of them show up just once. The top ten constitute 1.2% to 1.5% of the sample.

A note on this clone: What this receptor recognizes is not known. No per-base quality is available; no much larger clone lies one base away.

For CDR1 and CDR2, the germline V gene lists SGHDN and FVKESK. The CDR3 contains 13 residues, cysteine and phenylalanine counted. Kept here is only the CDR3 DNA, which spans 39 bases and is read in frame from base 1. The V and J ends are trimmed by 3 bases and 6 bases, leaving 8 bases between them. Donors were healthy HIV-negative adults with no recently reported acute infections or vaccinations. Every donor was a Caucasian adult living in Nashville, Tennessee, USA. CD4+ T cells were enriched by magnetic negative selection; naive cells were then positively selected on CD45RA, and the negative fraction formed the memory subset. Blood was obtained by leukapheresis, after which PBMCs were separated by Ficoll-Histopaque density gradient centrifugation and cryopreserved in liquid nitrogen vapor phase. Purity and quantity of every magnetically sorted T cell population were checked by analytical flow cytometry. From each sorted fraction, genomic DNA was isolated and quantified by UV absorbance on a Nanodrop 2000c.

Sequenced material: memory CD4+ T cells sorted from blood. What the cell subset or site label conveys for this sample: CD45RA-negative fraction. The receptor comes from a man aged 18 to 30 in good health. Here the chain combines TRBV14 and TRBJ1-4, with no D gene named confidently. The CDR3 corresponds to CASSQTPHEKLFF. Read as DNA, the sequence is TGTGCCAGCAGCCAGACACCTCATGAAAAACTGTTTTTT. The full variable domain, completed from the reference TRBV14 and TRBJ1-4 proteins outside the CDR3, reads EAGVTQFPSHSVIEKGQTVTLRCDPISGHDNLYWYRRVMGKEIKFLLHFVKESKQDESGMPNNRFLAERTGGTYSTLKVQPAELEDSGVYFCASSQTPHEKLFFGSGTQLSVL.